This T cell receptor (beta chain) was identified during a study of T cells in Graves' hyperthyroidism and ophthalmopathy. Deletions cut 5 bases from V and 7 bases from J, with 15 bases between. This CDR3 comprises 15 residues. CDR1 is SGHTA and CDR2 is FQGNSA in the germline V gene. The sample holds many counts of this clonotype. Its antigen is as yet unknown. It was uncontrolled infection, other autoimmune disease, pregnancy or lactation that excluded patients. Clinical symptoms, serum thyroxine and TRAb, thyroid ultrasound and orbital computed tomography were used for the diagnoses. Study-wide findings and caveats: Ophthalmopathy onset followed model prediction by a median roughly 6.5 months. The majority of expanded thyroid clonotypes above 0.001 also appeared in blood.

Regions amplified from RNA transcripts were the TCR beta CDR3 regions. The study used the HTBI primer set for a first-round RT-PCR of the TCR CDR3. Via MiXCR, TCRdb re-called the multiplex PCR reads, giving one row per CDR3 protein. The sample records about 700,000 distinct CDR3 sequences, about 45% being singletons. The sequence derives from an adult man with Graves' disease, either hyperthyroidism or ophthalmopathy (not recorded which). The rearrangement joins TRBV7-2 to TRBJ1-6; D may be TRBD1 (6 bases). Sequencing input: peripheral blood or thyroid tissue (not recorded which). CDR3: CASSTRGGQNSPLHF. The CDR3 nucleotides are TGTGCCAGCAGCACCCGGGGGGGGCAGAATTCACCCCTCCACTTT.